The clone carrying this T cell receptor beta chain has more than one count but fewer than ten. Germline CDR1 reads MGHRA; CDR2 reads YSYEKL. V was trimmed by 4 bases and J by 7 bases, leaving 31 bases between them. CDR3 size: 19 residues. TCRdb passed the RT-PCR reads through MiXCR, listing each CDR3 protein once. This sample has about 700,000 distinct CDR3 sequences, with 13% to 15% found just once. Sequenced material: memory CD4+ T cells from blood. This TCR was sampled from a female donor in good health, serving as a healthy control. The chain employs TRBV4-1 and TRBJ2-5; perhaps TRBD2 as D (10 bases). Here the CDR3 reads CASSLSGTGLASGRGTQYF. The CDR3 DNA is TGCGCCAGCAGCCTTTCCGGGACAGGGTTGGCTAGCGGGAGAGGGACCCAGTACTTC.